What follows describes a single T cell receptor beta chain. Its antigen is not identified. The data belong to a study of T cells after posttransplantation cyclophosphamide. Overall study findings and caveats: After PTCy, TRB diversity resembled that of CNI/methotrexate controls. Tissue-infiltrating T cells from skin or gut overlapped little with blood T cells.

TCRdb's copy holds only in-frame clones and misses some; the assay was immunoSEQ multiplex PCR. The sample holds tens of thousands of clones, around 85% seen once. CDR1 and CDR2 (germline): SGDLS, YYNGEE. Trimming took off 0 bases at V and 6 bases at J, with 13 bases between the two ends. The length of the CDR3 is 14 residues. Busulfan-fludarabine conditioning, marrow transplant, and cyclophosphamide on days +3 and +4 were administered. Here the sequenced sample was PBMCs, taken after allogeneic stem cell transplant with posttransplant cyclophosphamide. The chain joins TRBV9 to TRBJ2-7, with D unresolved. The sequence was obtained from a female patient between 25 and 45 years old who received an allogeneic stem cell transplant from an unrelated donor, was CMV-positive, and had no GVHD. The graft donor may have given rise to some T cells. The CDR3 loop is CASSVGHVFGEQYF. The CDR3 region has the DNA TGTGCCAGCAGCGTAGGTCATGTTTTCGGCGAGCAGTACTTC.